These 8 T cell receptor beta chains were sequenced from one sample in a study of blood T cell repertoires in COVID-19. Data came from immunoSEQ multiplex PCR; TCRdb stores just in-frame clones and leaves some out. The profile shows tens of thousands of clones, about nine tenths of them singletons. The sample consisted of peripheral blood. These receptors were obtained from a woman at least 80 years old in a cohort sampled during active or convalescent COVID-19.

The V call is TRBV19, the J call TRBJ1-6; unclear D gene. V lost 5 bases to trimming and J lost 4 bases, with 9 bases between them. CDR1 LNHDA and CDR2 SQIVND come from the germline V gene (reference sequence). This CDR3 is 14 amino acids long. The chain's CDR3 is CASSVGPYNSPLHF. The CDR3 DNA follows: TGTGCCAGTAGTGTGGGCCCGTATAATTCACCCCTCCACTTT.

The J gene is TRBJ1-1, the V gene TRBV7-9, with TRBD1 matching 7 bases. V lost 0 bases and J lost 3; bases outside the gene matches: 4. CDR1 and CDR2 from the germline V gene are SEHNR and FQNEAQ (reference sequence). This CDR3 is built from 15 residues. CDR3 sequence reads: CASSLADRVHTEAFF. The CDR3 nucleotides are TGTGCCAGCAGCTTAGCTGACAGGGTTCACACTGAAGCTTTCTTT.

The CDR3 loop is CASSLEQGGGYTF. CDR3 nucleotide sequence: TGTGCCAGCAGCTTGGAACAGGGCGGTGGCTACACCTTC. The chain links TRBV5-5 to TRBJ1-2; a possible D gene is TRBD1 (6 bases). From germline, CDR1 is SGHKS and CDR2 YYEKEE (reference sequence). The V and J ends lost 0 bases and 7 bases respectively, with 10 bases between them. The CDR3 spans 13 residues.

This clone has only one observation. The chain couples TRBV10-1 to TRBJ2-1; 8 nucleotides agree with TRBD2. Germline loops: CDR1 WNHNN, CDR2 SYGVQD (reference sequence). The CDR3 extends over 17 amino acids. Germline trimming cut 2 bases from V and 6 bases from J; bases unmatched to any gene: 12. The CDR3 DNA is TGCGCCAGCAGTGAGCTCGCGGGAGGACATAGGGGCAATGAGCAGTTCTTC. It translates to CASSELAGGHRGNEQFF.

CDR3 sequence: CASSESGQGNSPLHF. In DNA form, the CDR3 reads TGTGCCAGCAGTGAGTCGGGACAGGGAAATTCACCCCTCCACTTT. The chain employs TRBV11-3 and TRBJ1-6, with TRBD1 matching 9 bases. This CDR3 region has 15 residues. After removal of 6 bases from V and 7 bases from J, the junction contained 7 bases not matched to a gene. The germline CDR1 and CDR2 sequences are SGHNT and YENEEA. Looking up the rest from reference TRBV11-3 and TRBJ1-6 gives the full variable domain: EAGVVQSPRYKIIEKKQPVAFWCNPISGHNTLYWYLQNLGQGPELLIRYENEEAVDDSQLPKDRFSAERLKGVDSTLKIQPAELGDSAVYLCASSESGQGNSPLHFGNGTRLTVT.

This chain links TRBV11-3 with TRBJ2-1; the match to TRBD1 covers 9 bases. Trimming took 4 bases from V and 12 from J; bases not matched to a gene: 16. Germline CDR1 reads SGHNT; CDR2 reads YENEEA. The CDR3 length is 16 residues. This CDR3 is CASSSTGTGLLGVQFF. The CDR3 DNA follows: TGTGCCAGCAGCTCCACCGGGACAGGGCTGCTGGGCGTGCAGTTCTTC.

This clone was seen once. V gene TRBV27 combines with J gene TRBJ1-6, with D possibly matching TRBD1 (5 bases). This CDR3 is built from 14 residues. Germline V lookup: CDR1 MNHEY, CDR2 SMNVEV (reference sequence). V was clipped by 7 bases and J by 5 bases, with 12 bases between them. The CDR3 loop is CASTERQNNSPLHF. CDR3 DNA sequence: TGTGCCAGCACTGAGAGACAGAATAATTCACCCCTCCACTTT.

The genes are TRBV7-9 and TRBJ2-2, with D possibly matching TRBD2 (5 bases). Germline loops: CDR1 SEHNR, CDR2 FQNEAQ (reference sequence). The CDR3 contains 15 residues. Trimming took off 5 bases at V and 3 bases at J, with 13 bases between the two ends. CDR3 residues: CASSLRPGYTGELFF. The CDR3 DNA is TGTGCCAGCAGCCTCAGGCCGGGGTACACCGGGGAGCTGTTTTTT.